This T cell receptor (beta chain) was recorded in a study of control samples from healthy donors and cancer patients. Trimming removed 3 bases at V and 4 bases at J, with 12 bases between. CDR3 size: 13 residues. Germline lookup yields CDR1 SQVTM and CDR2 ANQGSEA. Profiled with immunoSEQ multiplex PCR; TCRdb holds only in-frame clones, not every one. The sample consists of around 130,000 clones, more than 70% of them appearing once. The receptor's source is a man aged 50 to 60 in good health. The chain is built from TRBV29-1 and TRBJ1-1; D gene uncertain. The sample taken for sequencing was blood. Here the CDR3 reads CSVDSGSITEAFF. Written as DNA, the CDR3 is TGCAGCGTTGATAGCGGGAGTATCACTGAAGCTTTCTTT.